This T cell receptor (beta chain) originates from a study of blood T cell repertoires in COVID-19. Per germline, CDR1 SGHKS and CDR2 YYEKEE (reference sequence). This CDR3 region has 12 residues. V shed 4 bases and J shed 6 bases, with 10 bases lying between them. Authors' methods: Reference gene primer amplification gave nucleated cell count estimates. The repertoire was sequenced with immunoSEQ multiplex PCR; TCRdb's copy has only in-frame clones and lacks some. Clone size and V and J calls were adopted from that table, with D and trimming inferred from the DNA. The sample lists 50,000 to 75,000 clones, roughly 92% occurring once.

J is TRBJ1-2 and V is TRBV5-5; D possibly corresponds to TRBD1 (6 bases). Sequencing input: peripheral blood. The clonotype comes from a man between 65 and 79 years old with active COVID-19. The CDR3 DNA reads as TGTGCCAGCAGCAGGACAGAAGATGGCTACACCTTC. Protein sequence: CASSRTEDGYTF.